The next 21 T cell receptor beta chains were all read from a single sample in a study of cytomegalovirus exposure and HLA in healthy donors. This PCR relied on a set of 60 Vbeta primers and 13 Jbeta primers. Using immunoSEQ multiplex PCR, the repertoire was profiled, and TCRdb retains in-frame clones only, with some absent. The data show tens of thousands of clones, 80% to 90% seen once. Sequencing was performed on PBMCs. Source of these receptors: a man between 65 and 80 years old in good health and CMV-seropositive.

The V gene is TRBV7-3, the J gene TRBJ2-6, with D perhaps TRBD2 (5 bases). Per germline, CDR1 SGHTA and CDR2 FQGTGA. The CDR3 contains 15 residues. The ends were cut back, 7 bases at V and 4 bases at J, with 14 bases in the middle. The CDR3: CASTQSGSGANVLTF. The CDR3 DNA is TGTGCCAGCACCCAATCGGGGTCGGGGGCCAACGTCCTGACTTTC. Full variable domain (remainder filled in from reference TRBV7-3 and TRBJ2-6): GAGVSQTPSNKVTEKGKYVELRCDPISGHTALYWYRQSLGQGPEFLIYFQGTGAADDSGLPNDRFFAVRPEGSVSTLKIQRTERGDSAVYLCASTQSGSGANVLTFGAGSRLTVL.

CDR3 in amino acids: CASSQDQVDRELFF. Here the CDR3 DNA reads TGCGCCAGCAGCCAAGATCAGGTCGACCGGGAGCTGTTTTTT. This chain joins TRBV4-1 and TRBJ2-2; no clear D gene. The V end was cut by 0 bases, the J end by 9 bases, with 11 bases between. Germline V CDR1 and CDR2: MGHRA, YSYEKL. The CDR3 extends over 14 amino acids.

V and J are TRBV30 and TRBJ1-3; 8 nucleotides align to TRBD1. Germline values: CDR1 GTSNPN, CDR2 SVGIG (reference sequence). The CDR3 consists of 15 residues. Trimming removed 3 bases from V and 3 bases from J; junction bases left unmatched: 7. CDR3 bases: TGTGCCTGGAGCGACGACAGGGGAGTTGGAAACACCATATATTTT. Protein sequence: CAWSDDRGVGNTIYF.

This chain joins TRBV7-2 and TRBJ2-1; tentative D call: TRBD2 (5 bases). Trimming took 0 bases from V and 8 from J, leaving 8 bases between them. The CDR3 runs to 13 residues. CDR1 is SGHTA, CDR2 FQGNSA, per germline. The CDR3 sequence is CASSLAPRDEQFF. The CDR3 coding sequence is TGTGCCAGCAGCTTAGCGCCGAGGGATGAGCAGTTCTTC.

The rearrangement joins TRBV6-6 to TRBJ2-5, with a tentative D call TRBD1 (6 bases). V was pared by 7 bases and J by 4 bases, with 16 bases between. The length of the CDR3 is 14 residues. CDR1 MNHNY and CDR2 SVGAGI come from the germline V gene (reference sequence). The CDR3 nucleotides read TGTGCCAGCACCTCTTGGGTAGGGGGAGAGACCCAGTACTTC. It encodes CASTSWVGGETQYF.

The rearrangement links TRBV6-6 to TRBJ2-3, with 8 bases fitting TRBD2. The CDR3 totals 16 residues. Germline CDR1 MNHNY, CDR2 SVGAGI (reference sequence). V gave up 5 bases and J gave up 4 bases; unmatched junction bases: 11. CDR3 in amino acids: CASSPQGQRESDTQYF. For the CDR3, the DNA is TGTGCCAGCAGTCCCCAGGGGCAGCGGGAGTCAGATACGCAGTATTTT.

This clone was picked up a small number of times. Here the CDR3 DNA reads TGCGCCAGCAGCCAAGAATTGAGCGGGGGGGACCGTGGAGAGCAGTACTTC. It is translated as CASSQELSGGDRGEQYF. The chain has TRBV4-1 and TRBJ2-7, with TRBD2 matching 10 bases. Germline lookup yields CDR1 MGHRA and CDR2 YSYEKL. V lost 0 bases to trimming and J lost 7 bases; unmatched junction nucleotides: 12. The CDR3 sequence is 17 residues long.

This clone came up once. The genes are TRBV7-8 and TRBJ2-3; weak D call: TRBD2 (5 bases). The CDR3 is 16 amino acids. The V and J ends lost 0 bases and 2 bases respectively, with 12 bases between them. From germline, CDR1 is SGHVS and CDR2 FQNEAQ. The CDR3 DNA reads TGTGCCAGCAGCTTAGCGCTGGAGCGGATCACAGATACGCAGTATTTT. It is translated as CASSLALERITDTQYF.

This sequence joins TRBV5-5 and TRBJ1-5, with D perhaps TRBD1 (5 bases). The CDR3 is 13 amino acids. V was trimmed by 4 bases and J by 3 bases, leaving 8 bases between them. The germline V gene encodes CDR1 SGHKS and CDR2 YYEKEE (reference sequence). Here the CDR3 reads CASSDSINQPQHF. In nucleotides, the CDR3 is TGTGCCAGCAGCGACAGCATCAATCAGCCCCAGCATTTT.

This chain links TRBV6-5 with TRBJ2-3; no clear D gene. The CDR3 contains 14 residues. Looked up from germline, CDR1 is MNHEY and CDR2 is SVGAGI. Trimming stripped 6 bases from V and 0 bases from J, with 10 bases between. The CDR3 spells CASRLTPSTDTQYF. The CDR3 nucleotides are TGTGCCAGCAGACTGACACCTAGCACAGATACGCAGTATTTT.

This clone came up a few times. The chain has TRBV9 and TRBJ1-4; no definite D call. The germline V and J ends were trimmed by 5 bases and 0 bases, with 5 bases remaining between them. Germline V lookup: CDR1 SGDLS, CDR2 YYNGEE. This CDR3 spans 13 amino acids. The CDR3 here is CASSPATNEKLFF. The CDR3 DNA follows: TGTGCCAGCAGTCCGGCAACTAATGAAAAACTGTTTTTT.

Only a few counts were recorded for this clone. This rearrangement joins TRBV19 to TRBJ1-5; no reliable D call. This CDR3 spans 13 amino acids. CDR1 is LNHDA and CDR2 is SQIVND in the germline V gene (reference sequence). V shed 6 bases and J shed 0 bases, with 6 bases lying between them. The CDR3 loop reads CASRFGSNQPQHF. The CDR3 nucleotides are TGTGCCAGTAGGTTCGGTAGCAATCAGCCCCAGCATTTT.

The chain has TRBV10-3 and TRBJ2-5; D possibly corresponds to TRBD1 (6 bases). V was pared by 2 bases and J by 3 bases, with 7 bases between. Germline lookup yields CDR1 ENHRY and CDR2 SYGVKD. CDR3 length equals 13 residues. The DNA of the CDR3 is TGTGCCATCAGTGAGAGGGGGAAAGAGACCCAGTACTTC. Residues: CAISERGKETQYF.

This chain links TRBV5-1 with TRBJ1-1; 7 nucleotides agree with TRBD1. The trim removed 0 bases at V and 5 bases at J, leaving 4 bases unmatched. Germline CDR1 and CDR2: SGHRS and YFSETQ. This CDR3 is built from 14 residues. The CDR3 protein is CASSLGGGETEAFF. The CDR3, as DNA: TGCGCCAGCAGCTTGGGAGGGGGCGAGACTGAAGCTTTCTTT.

This chain joins TRBV19 and TRBJ1-5; 9 bases are shared with TRBD1. The length of the CDR3 is 14 residues. The junction had 8 bases not matched to a gene; V was cut back by 8 bases and J by 6 bases. Germline CDR1 reads LNHDA; CDR2 reads SQIVND (reference sequence). CDR3 bases: TGTGCCAGTGGAAACAGGGGGCTTGGTCAGCCCCAGCATTTT. As protein: CASGNRGLGQPQHF.

The sample holds one count of this clone. This chain uses TRBV28 with TRBJ1-3; D is uncertain. Germline V gene sequence: CDR1 MDHEN, CDR2 SYDVKM. V was trimmed by 5 bases and J by 3 bases, leaving 8 bases between them. The CDR3 is 13 amino acids. The CDR3 nucleotides are TGTGCCAGCAGTGGTGCGTTTGGAAACACCATATATTTT. Protein sequence: CASSGAFGNTIYF.

V and J are TRBV6-1 and TRBJ2-5, with 10 bases that match TRBD2. The J call may not be correct, given that the DNA end is closer to TRBJ2-7. The CDR3 totals 14 residues. Germline CDR1 reads MNHNS; CDR2 reads SASEGT. CDR3 region: CASSLSGGVVEQYF. The DNA of the CDR3 is TGTGCCAGCAGTTTAAGCGGGGGGGTCGTCGAGCAGTACTTC.

The genes are TRBV5-1 and TRBJ2-7, with 10 bases lining up with TRBD1. Germline loops: CDR1 SGHRS, CDR2 YFSETQ. V trimming: 3 bases; J trimming: 4 bases; junction bases outside the gene matches: 7. This CDR3 is built from 15 residues. CDR3 amino acids: CASSSDRGLRYEQYF. The CDR3, as DNA: TGCGCCAGCAGCTCCGACAGGGGGCTGCGGTACGAGCAGTACTTC.

The rearrangement uses TRBV10-1 and TRBJ2-7; D is undetermined. CDR1 and CDR2 from the germline V gene are WNHNN and SYGVQD (reference sequence). V was pared by 2 bases and J by 3 bases, with 5 bases between. The CDR3 loop spans 12 amino acids. The CDR3 coding sequence is TGCGCCAGCAGTGAGAATCTCTACGAGCAGTACTTC. Encoded protein: CASSENLYEQYF.

The chain combines TRBV5-8 with TRBJ2-7; 7 bases line up with TRBD1. Germline V gene sequence: CDR1 SGHTS, CDR2 YDEGEE. The junction had 6 bases not matched to a gene; V was cut back by 0 bases and J by 3 bases. The CDR3 runs to 15 residues. The DNA of the CDR3 is TGTGCCAGCAGCTTGGGGACAGGTTCCCGCTACGAGCAGTACTTC. Translated: CASSLGTGSRYEQYF.

The rearrangement links TRBV18 to TRBJ2-5, with a possible D match to TRBD2 (5 bases). V lost 0 bases, J lost 4 bases, and 9 bases lay in between. The CDR3 sequence is 14 residues long. Germline V gene data show CDR1 as KGHSH and CDR2 as LQKENI. DNA for the CDR3: TGTGCCAGCTCACCACCGGCCGGGATAGAGACCCAGTACTTC. It is translated as CASSPPAGIETQYF.